Below, 16 T cell receptor beta chains from the same sample are listed, as sequenced in a study of molecular identifiers for immune sequencing clone quantification. In TCRdb, the PCR reads were re-called with MiXCR into one record per CDR3 protein. In the table there are about 68,000 distinct CDR3 sequences, over 15% of which are singletons. Sequencing was done on a sample of naive CD8+ T cells from blood, with Jurkat cell RNA spiked in. The sample's subset: FACS-sorted CD8+CD4-CCR7+CD45RA+ naive T cells. The source of these receptors is a human donor in good health. Some libraries in this study had Jurkat cell RNA spiked in.

The table lists this clonotype with many counts. The chain uses TRBV29-1 and TRBJ2-1; no clear D gene. Looked up from germline, CDR1 is SQVTM and CDR2 is ANQGSEA. Between the trimmed V and J ends, which lost 1 base and 7 bases, there was a span of 11 bases. The CDR3 runs to 13 residues. CDR3 coding DNA: TGCAGCGTTGAAGTAGTGCCCGGGAATGAGCAGTTCTTC. This codes for CSVEVVPGNEQFF.

There are a few counts of this clonotype. The V call is TRBV4-2, the J call TRBJ2-1; 9 bases line up with TRBD1. The CDR3 covers 15 residues. Germline CDR1 is LGHNA and CDR2 is YNFKEQ. Trimming at V came to 2 bases and at J to 8 bases, leaving 7 bases not matched to a gene. The CDR3 region is CASSQSGTGHHEQFF. The DNA for the CDR3 is TGTGCCAGCAGCCAATCCGGGACAGGGCACCATGAGCAGTTCTTC.

This clonotype has ten or more counts. The CDR3 is CASSFFGGVGTEAFF. In DNA, the CDR3 is TGTGCCAGCAGTTTTTTCGGGGGGGTTGGGACTGAAGCTTTCTTT. The chain couples TRBV28 to TRBJ1-1; a weak D match, TRBD1 (5 bases). With 3 bases removed from V and 5 bases from J, the gap between germline ends came to 16 bases. Per germline, CDR1 MDHEN and CDR2 SYDVKM. This CDR3 region has 15 residues.

This clonotype occurred many times. J is TRBJ2-1 and V is TRBV20-1; 11 positions match TRBD2. The CDR3 totals 14 residues. Per the germline V gene, CDR1 is DFQATT and CDR2 is SNEGSKA (reference sequence). V lost 6 bases, J lost 6 bases, and 7 bases stayed unmatched. Written as DNA, the CDR3 is TGCAGTGCGGATAGCGGGAGGGAGGGCAATGAGCAGTTCTTC. It encodes CSADSGREGNEQFF.

This clonotype was seen repeatedly, ten times or more. This chain uses TRBV11-3 with TRBJ2-3; D possibly corresponds to TRBD2 (6 bases). The CDR3 has 13 amino acids. CDR1 SGHNT and CDR2 YENEEA come from the germline V gene. V was clipped by 4 bases and J by 5 bases, with 10 bases between them. CDR3 bases: TGTGCCAGCAGCTCCCCAGCGGGAGATACGCAGTATTTT. This codes for CASSSPAGDTQYF.

This clonotype appeared many times. The chain employs TRBV6-2 or TRBV6-3 and TRBJ1-1; D is possibly TRBD1 (6 bases). V lost 7 bases, J lost 6 bases, and 21 bases lay in between. Germline V lookup: CDR1 MNHEY, CDR2 SVGEGT. The CDR3 runs 15 residues. In DNA form, the CDR3 reads TGTGCCAGCATGGTCAAATCGGGGGCTTGGTCTGAAGCTTTCTTT. This sequence encodes CASMVKSGAWSEAFF.

This clonotype was seen only a few times. A much larger clone differs from this one at a single base, so this may be a read error. The chain uses TRBV6-6 and TRBJ2-7; TRBD2 matches 8 bases. The CDR3 extends over 15 amino acids. Germline CDR1 reads MNHNY; CDR2 reads SVGAGI (reference sequence). The CDR3 here is CASSYSNAGGHEQHF. The CDR3 DNA reads TGTGCCAGCAGTTACTCGAATGCGGGAGGCCACGAGCAGCACTTC.

This chain joins TRBV30 and TRBJ2-1; D may correspond to TRBD1 or TRBD2 (6 bases each). This CDR3 is 15 amino acids long. From germline, CDR1 is GTSNPN and CDR2 SVGIG (reference sequence). Trimming left V 8 bases short and J 8 bases short, with 25 bases between. The CDR3 region has the DNA TGTGCCAGGACGTCCCTGGGGGGCCGAGGGTATGAGCAGTTCTTC. This gives the protein CARTSLGGRGYEQFF.

As concerns this clonotype: Since a much larger clone is just one base distant, this may be a read error. This chain uses TRBV27 with TRBJ2-3; 7 bases align to TRBD1. Germline V gene data show CDR1 as MNHEY and CDR2 as SMNVEV (reference sequence). The CDR3 spans 15 residues. CDR3 in DNA: TGTGTCAGCAGTCCCGGGACAGCAAACACAGATACGCAGTATTTT. It yields the protein CVSSPGTANTDTQYF.

Ten or more counts support this clonotype. The CDR3 DNA reads as TGTGCCAGCCGAAAAAGGGGGAACAATCAGCCCCAGCATTTT. It is translated as CASRKRGNNQPQHF. V usage is TRBV12-3 or TRBV12-4 and J usage is TRBJ1-5, with D perhaps TRBD1 (6 bases). The ends were cut back, 8 bases at V and 3 bases at J, with 14 bases in the middle. This CDR3 has 14 amino acids.

This clonotype appeared many times. The rearrangement links TRBV5-1 to TRBJ2-5; D not resolved. V gave up 0 bases and J gave up 0 bases, with 9 bases separating them. Per the germline V gene, CDR1 is SGHRS and CDR2 is YFSETQ. The CDR3 extends over 15 amino acids. CDR3 nucleotide sequence: TGCGCCAGCAGCTTGGGGGGTTCCTACCAAGAGACCCAGTACTTC. This translates into CASSLGGSYQETQYF.

The rearrangement joins TRBV13 to TRBJ1-6, with D uncertain. Germline CDR1 PRHDT, CDR2 FYEKMQ (reference sequence). Trimming stripped 3 bases from V and 10 bases from J, with 19 bases between. CDR3 size: 16 residues. The CDR3 DNA reads TGTGCCAGCAGCTTGCGGCCGGACCGCAATTGGTCACCCCTCCACTTT. Encoded protein: CASSLRPDRNWSPLHF.

This clonotype was detected a few times. A read error may produce the germline difference seen at one junction end. V gene TRBV2 combines with J gene TRBJ2-6, with 8 bases fitting TRBD2. This CDR3 comprises 17 residues. CDR1 is SNHLY and CDR2 is FYNNEI in the germline V gene. CDR3 nucleotides: TGTGCCAGCGGCTCCGGGACTAGGAGCCCTGGGGTCAACGTCCTGACTTTC. It encodes CASGSGTRSPGVNVLTF. Supplemented by reference TRBV2 and TRBJ2-6, the full variable domain reads EPEVTQTPSHQVTQMGQEVILRCVPISNHLYFYWYRQILGQKVEFLVSFYNNEISEKSEIFDDQFSVERPDGSNFTLKIRSTKLEDSAMYFCASGSGTRSPGVNVLTFGAGSRLTVL.

In regard to this clonotype: A much more abundant neighbour one base away suggests this may be a read error. The chain has TRBV5-3 and TRBJ2-7; TRBD1 agrees at 9 bases. Being an ORF, TRBV5-3 has a function that is uncertain. The CDR3 length is 14 residues. Trimming took 8 bases from V and 2 from J; bases not matched to a gene: 8. CDR3 in amino acids: CASSRDRETYEQYF. CDR3 nucleotide sequence: TGTGCCAGCAGCCGGGACAGGGAGACCTACGAGCAGTACTTC.

This clonotype has a count of ten or more. V usage is TRBV29-1 and J usage is TRBJ1-1, with D possibly being TRBD1 (6 bases). Germline V gives CDR1 SQVTM, CDR2 ANQGSEA. The V gene lost 3 bases and the J gene lost 8 bases, with 10 bases spanning the gap. The CDR3 is 11 amino acids. CDR3 amino acids: CSVETGTEAFF. DNA of the CDR3: TGCAGCGTTGAGACCGGGACAGAAGCTTTCTTT.

This clonotype came up many times. This chain connects TRBV30 to TRBJ2-7, with 9 bases aligning to TRBD2. CDR3 length: 15 residues. After removal of 0 bases from V and 2 bases from J, the junction contained 5 bases not matched to a gene. Germline lookup yields CDR1 GTSNPN and CDR2 SVGIG (reference sequence). CDR3 sequence (DNA): TGTGCCTGGAGTGTTTTGCTAGCGGGACCCTACGAGCAGTACTTC. Its protein product is CAWSVLLAGPYEQYF.